Below, 26 T cell receptor beta chains from the same sample are listed, as sequenced in a study of PD-1 blockade in classical Hodgkin lymphoma. Every patient experienced relapse after autologous stem cell transplantation, and brentuximab vedotin exposure varied. Produced via immunoSEQ multiplex PCR; TCRdb's table is partial and in-frame only. The sample contains approximately 50,000 clones, 88% of which appear only once. The sample in question was peripheral blood mononuclear cells (PBMCs), obtained before the second cycle of nivolumab. The source is a human donor with classical Hodgkin lymphoma.

The chain links TRBV2 to TRBJ2-2; the match to TRBD1 covers 9 bases. Germline-derived CDR1 and CDR2 are SNHLY and FYNNEI. There are 15 residues in the CDR3. After removal of 7 bases from V and 1 base from J, the junction contained 4 bases not matched to a gene. CDR3 region: CASTGQGKNTGELFF. CDR3 coding DNA: TGTGCCAGCACTGGACAGGGGAAGAACACCGGGGAGCTGTTTTTT.

The V gene is TRBV28, the J gene TRBJ1-6; D not certain. The CDR3 runs 15 residues. Germline V gene lookup returns CDR1 MDHEN and CDR2 SYDVKM. Trimming removed 5 bases from V and 9 bases from J, with 17 bases in between. The CDR3 DNA reads TGTGCCAGCAGTACCCCGAGGGTCCTTGGTTCACCCCTCCACTTT. Residues: CASSTPRVLGSPLHF.

This sequence joins TRBV19 and TRBJ2-7; D gene unclear. Germline CDR1 reads LNHDA; CDR2 reads SQIVND (reference sequence). The length of the CDR3 is 13 residues. V lost 8 bases and J lost 4, with 15 bases in between. The chain's CDR3 is CASQLDIGYEQYF. In DNA, the CDR3 is TGTGCCAGTCAACTCGATATAGGGTACGAGCAGTACTTC.

The V call is TRBV11-2, the J call TRBJ1-2; no clear D. Germline-derived CDR1 and CDR2 are SGHAT and FQNNGV. The CDR3 covers 14 residues. Trimming left V 5 bases short and J 2 bases short, with 12 bases between. CDR3 sequence (DNA): TGTGCCAGCAGCCAAATCCGCCGGAACTATGGCTACACCTTC. Translation gives CASSQIRRNYGYTF.

V usage is TRBV5-1 and J usage is TRBJ2-5, with D maybe TRBD2 (5 bases). Germline V lookup: CDR1 SGHRS, CDR2 YFSETQ. Trimming left V 0 bases short and J 5 bases short, with 14 bases between. CDR3 length equals 15 residues. The CDR3 spells CASSLEGSPGETQYF. The DNA of the CDR3 is TGCGCCAGCAGCTTGGAGGGCAGCCCGGGGGAGACCCAGTACTTC.

On this clone itself: The same CDR3 can be traced to other DNA sequences in this sample. The chain uses TRBV5-1 and TRBJ1-2; D is uncertain. Germline CDR1 and CDR2: SGHRS and YFSETQ. This CDR3 is 12 amino acids long. V was cut by 0 bases and J by 7 bases, with 7 bases left in between. CDR3 residues: CASSLERFGYTF. As DNA, the CDR3 is TGCGCCAGCAGCTTGGAGAGGTTTGGCTACACCTTC.

The rearrangement joins TRBV19 to TRBJ1-2, with TRBD1 as a possible D gene (5 bases). The V end was cut by 6 bases, the J end by 6 bases, with 14 bases between. Looked up from germline, CDR1 is LNHDA and CDR2 is SQIVND (reference sequence). There are 13 residues in the CDR3. CDR3 DNA sequence: TGTGCCAGTAGCACTCCCGGGGCGGATGGCTACACCTTC. Translated, it gives CASSTPGADGYTF.

This rearrangement joins TRBV9 to TRBJ1-1; perhaps TRBD1 as D (5 bases). The germline gives CDR1 SGDLS, CDR2 YYNGEE. This CDR3 has 13 residues. V gave up 0 bases and J gave up 8 bases, with 11 bases separating them. The CDR3 coding sequence is TGTGCCAGCAGCGTAGTGACGGGGCCAGAAGCTTTCTTT. This encodes CASSVVTGPEAFF.

V is TRBV5-1 and J is TRBJ1-1; maybe TRBD1 (6 bases). The V gene lost 1 base and the J gene lost 0 bases, with 10 bases spanning the gap. This CDR3 has 15 amino acids. Looked up from germline, CDR1 is SGHRS and CDR2 is YFSETQ. The CDR3 sequence: CASSLQGTLNTEAFF. The CDR3 DNA sequence: TGCGCCAGCAGCTTGCAGGGGACTTTGAACACTGAAGCTTTCTTT.

This clone is a singleton in its sample. The chain is built from TRBV12-5 and TRBJ2-5; 10 bases are shared with TRBD2. The V gene end was trimmed by 4 bases and the J gene end by 6 bases; junction bases not matched to a gene: 5. CDR1 and CDR2 (germline): LGHNT, FRNRAP. The CDR3 is 14 residues long. The CDR3 DNA sequence: TGTGCTAGTGGTTCCAGCGGGGGGGCGAAGACCCAGTACTTC. This sequence encodes CASGSSGGAKTQYF.

This chain links TRBV28 with TRBJ2-2, with a possible D match to TRBD1 (5 bases). Germline V gene data show CDR1 as MDHEN and CDR2 as SYDVKM. CDR3 length: 13 residues. V lost 6 bases to trimming and J lost 3 bases, with 8 bases between them. CDR3 sequence: CASSVQDTGELFF. CDR3 nucleotide sequence: TGTGCCAGCAGCGTACAGGACACCGGGGAGCTGTTTTTT.

The rearrangement uses TRBV11-2 and TRBJ2-1; 7 positions match TRBD2. The trim removed 4 bases at V and 6 bases at J, leaving 12 bases unmatched. Germline loops: CDR1 SGHAT, CDR2 FQNNGV. The length of the CDR3 is 16 residues. The CDR3 loop reads CASSYPGTKISNEQFF. CDR3 DNA sequence: TGTGCCAGCAGCTACCCCGGGACTAAGATCTCCAATGAGCAGTTCTTC.

This sequence joins TRBV6-5 and TRBJ2-1, with 11 bases that match TRBD2. V dropped 0 bases and J dropped 7; count of bases not matched to a gene: 5. This CDR3 has 16 amino acids. Germline V lookup: CDR1 MNHEY, CDR2 SVGAGI. The CDR3 sequence: CASSYSSSGGENEQFF. Here the CDR3 DNA reads TGTGCCAGCAGTTACTCGAGTAGCGGGGGGGAGAATGAGCAGTTCTTC.

This chain connects TRBV21-1 to TRBJ2-2; the table's TRBD2 call for D was not verified on the DNA. TRBV21-1 is a recognized pseudogene. The CDR3 runs to 17 residues. CDR3 sequence (DNA): TGTGCCAGCAGCAAACGGTGCGGGGGCCCGAACACCGGGGAGCTGTTTTTT. Encoded protein: CASSKRCGGPNTGELFF.

This clone has only one observation. The chain is built from TRBV7-3 and TRBJ2-5; 11 bases align to TRBD2. This CDR3 has 15 residues. Germline V gives CDR1 SGHTA, CDR2 FQGTGA. J lost 2 bases, V lost 5 bases, and 4 bases had no gene match. The CDR3 loop is CASSRASGGQETQYF. The CDR3 nucleotides read TGTGCCAGCAGCCGGGCTAGCGGGGGGCAAGAGACCCAGTACTTC.

This clone was observed once. This chain joins TRBV10-2 and TRBJ2-6, with a possible D match to TRBD1 (6 bases). The germline CDR1 and CDR2 sequences are WSHSY and SAAADI. The V end lost 4 bases, the J end lost 8 bases, and 12 bases lay between the germline ends. CDR3 length: 14 residues. This chain's CDR3 is CASSGSQGTNVLTF. DNA of the CDR3: TGCGCCAGCAGTGGATCGCAGGGGACCAACGTCCTGACTTTC.

A few counts support this clone. The chain recombines TRBV6-6 with TRBJ1-3, with TRBD1 as a possible D gene (6 bases). V gave up 6 bases and J gave up 0 bases, with 15 bases separating them. The CDR3 runs to 16 residues. Germline V lookup: CDR1 MNHNY, CDR2 SVGAGI (reference sequence). The CDR3 sequence: CASRRTATSSGNTIYF. CDR3 nucleotides: TGTGCCAGCAGACGGACAGCTACGAGCTCTGGAAACACCATATATTTT.

The rearrangement links TRBV5-1 to TRBJ2-5; 8 nucleotides agree with TRBD2. Germline V gene lookup returns CDR1 SGHRS and CDR2 YFSETQ. This CDR3 contains 16 residues. V was clipped by 4 bases and J by 1 base; unmatched bases: 9. Written as DNA, the CDR3 is TGCGCCAGCAGCCTAACGGGAGGGGGGAGCCAAGAGACCCAGTACTTC. Residues: CASSLTGGGSQETQYF.

This rearrangement joins TRBV6-6 to TRBJ2-5; 8 nucleotides agree with TRBD1. This CDR3 is 15 amino acids long. CDR1 and CDR2 from the germline V gene are MNHNY and SVGAGI (reference sequence). Losses at the gene ends were 2 bases for V and 5 bases for J; bases not matched to a gene: 7. The CDR3 coding sequence is TGTGCCAGCAGTTACCTAGGACAGGGATGGGAGACCCAGTACTTC. It specifies CASSYLGQGWETQYF.

The chain combines TRBV7-9 with TRBJ1-6; tentative D call: TRBD1 (5 bases). Looked up from germline, CDR1 is SEHNR and CDR2 is FQNEAQ (reference sequence). CDR3 length: 16 amino acids. Trimming took 5 bases from V and 6 from J, leaving 17 bases between them. CDR3: CASSPSGGGGNSPLHF. As DNA, the CDR3 is TGTGCCAGCAGCCCCTCGGGTGGGGGGGGTAATTCACCCCTCCACTTT.

The chain carries TRBV2 and TRBJ1-1, with 12 bases fitting TRBD1. The CDR3 runs to 15 residues. In germline, CDR1 is SNHLY, CDR2 FYNNEI. J lost 11 bases, V lost 9 bases, and 16 bases had no gene match. The CDR3 DNA reads as TGTGCCAGGATCCCTCCAGGGACAGGGGGCGCGAGGGCTTTCTTT. It codes for CARIPPGTGGARAFF.

This clone appeared once. The chain links TRBV9 to TRBJ2-1; tentatively, D is TRBD2 (6 bases). Trimming stripped 2 bases from V and 9 bases from J, with 18 bases between. CDR1 and CDR2 from the germline V gene are SGDLS and YYNGEE. The CDR3 has 15 amino acids. CDR3 residues: CASSVGGLASGEQFF. In DNA form, the CDR3 reads TGTGCCAGCAGCGTGGGAGGCCTAGCTTCGGGTGAGCAGTTCTTC.

The chain joins TRBV29-1 to TRBJ2-1; TRBD1 might be the D (5 bases). The V gene lost 6 bases and the J gene lost 5 bases, with 17 bases spanning the gap. The CDR3 is made up of 14 amino acids. Germline CDR1 is SQVTM and CDR2 is ANQGSEA. Here the CDR3 DNA reads TGCAGCGTCGACCGACCAGACAGAGACAATGAGCAGTTCTTC. It yields the protein CSVDRPDRDNEQFF.

The J gene is TRBJ1-4, the V gene TRBV6-5; no clear D. The V end lost 3 bases, the J end lost 6 bases, and 17 bases lay between the germline ends. Germline V CDR1 and CDR2: MNHEY, SVGAGI. This CDR3 comprises 16 residues. The chain's CDR3 is CASSYQLGFPHEKLFF. The CDR3 DNA is TGTGCCAGCAGTTATCAGTTAGGGTTCCCACATGAAAAACTGTTTTTT.

V gene TRBV9 combines with J gene TRBJ2-2; D is uncertain. The V gene's germline CDR1 is SGDLS and CDR2 YYNGEE. This CDR3 is 16 amino acids long. Trimming took off 1 base at V and 2 bases at J, with 12 bases between the two ends. This chain's CDR3 is CASSVRTTTNTGELFF. In DNA form, the CDR3 reads TGTGCCAGCAGCGTAAGAACCACCACAAACACCGGGGAGCTGTTTTTT.

V and J are TRBV19 and TRBJ1-1, with 7 positions matching TRBD1. The germline V gene has CDR1 LNHDA and CDR2 SQIVND (reference sequence). The CDR3 extends over 13 amino acids. Trimming at V came to 6 bases and at J to 7 bases, leaving 8 bases not matched to a gene. CDR3 in amino acids: CASSRTGNLEAFF. The DNA for the CDR3 is TGTGCCAGTAGCCGGACAGGTAATCTTGAAGCTTTCTTT.